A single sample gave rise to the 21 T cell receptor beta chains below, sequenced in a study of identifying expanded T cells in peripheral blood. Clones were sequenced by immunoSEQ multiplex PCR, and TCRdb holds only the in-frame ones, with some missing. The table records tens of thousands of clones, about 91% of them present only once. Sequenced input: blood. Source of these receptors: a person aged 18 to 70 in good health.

CDR3 residues: CASSRTGAGYEQYF. CDR3 sequence (DNA): TGTGCCAGCAGCAGGACAGGGGCGGGCTACGAGCAGTACTTC. The rearrangement links TRBV6-1 to TRBJ2-7, with TRBD1 identical over 9 bases. Trimming removed 6 bases from V and 3 bases from J; junction bases left unmatched: 6. The CDR3 covers 14 residues. CDR1 MNHNS and CDR2 SASEGT come from the germline V gene.

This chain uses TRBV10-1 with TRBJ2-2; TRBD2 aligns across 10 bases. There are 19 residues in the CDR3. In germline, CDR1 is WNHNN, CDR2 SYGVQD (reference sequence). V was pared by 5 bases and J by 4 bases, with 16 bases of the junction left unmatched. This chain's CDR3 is CASSSTWGTSVTGTGELFF. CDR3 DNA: TGCGCCAGCAGTTCCACTTGGGGGACTAGCGTGACGGGCACCGGGGAGCTGTTTTTT.

DNA for the CDR3: TGTGCCAGCAGCCAAGGGGGGAACCAAGAGACCCAGTACTTC. Translated, it gives CASSQGGNQETQYF. The V gene is TRBV4-2, the J gene TRBJ2-5; D tentatively fits TRBD1 or TRBD2 (5 bases each). This CDR3 is 14 amino acids long. Trimming took 1 base from V and 0 from J, leaving 6 bases between them. Germline lookup yields CDR1 LGHNA and CDR2 YNFKEQ.

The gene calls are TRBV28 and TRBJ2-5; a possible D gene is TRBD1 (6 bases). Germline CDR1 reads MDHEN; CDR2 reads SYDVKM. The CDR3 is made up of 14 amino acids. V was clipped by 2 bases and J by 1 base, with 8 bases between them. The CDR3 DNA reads TGTGCCAGCAGTTTAGCGGACAGCCAAGAGACCCAGTACTTC. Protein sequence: CASSLADSQETQYF. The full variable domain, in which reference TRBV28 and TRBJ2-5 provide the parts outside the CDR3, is DVKVTQSSRYLVKRTGEKVFLECVQDMDHENMFWYRQDPGLGLRLIYFSYDVKMKEKGDIPEGYSVSREKKERFSLILESASTNQTSMYLCASSLADSQETQYFGPGTRLLVL.

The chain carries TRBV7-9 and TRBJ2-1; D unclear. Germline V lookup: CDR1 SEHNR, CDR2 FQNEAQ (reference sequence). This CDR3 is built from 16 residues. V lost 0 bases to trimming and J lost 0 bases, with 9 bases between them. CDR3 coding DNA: TGTGCCAGCAGCTTAGCAGGCGATGGCTCCTACAATGAGCAGTTCTTC. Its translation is CASSLAGDGSYNEQFF.

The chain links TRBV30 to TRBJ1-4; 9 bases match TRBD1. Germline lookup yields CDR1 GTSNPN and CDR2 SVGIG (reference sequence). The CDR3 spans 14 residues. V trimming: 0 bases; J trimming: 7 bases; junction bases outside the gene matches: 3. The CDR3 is CAWSVEDRGEKLFF. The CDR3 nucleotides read TGTGCCTGGAGTGTAGAGGACAGGGGTGAAAAACTGTTTTTT.

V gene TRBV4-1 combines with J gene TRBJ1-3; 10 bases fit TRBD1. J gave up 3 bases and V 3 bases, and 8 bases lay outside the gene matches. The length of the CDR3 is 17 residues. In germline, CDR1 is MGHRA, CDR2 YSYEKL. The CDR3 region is CASSHSSTGGIGNTIYF. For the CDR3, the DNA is TGCGCCAGCAGCCATTCTTCGACAGGGGGCATTGGAAACACCATATATTTT.

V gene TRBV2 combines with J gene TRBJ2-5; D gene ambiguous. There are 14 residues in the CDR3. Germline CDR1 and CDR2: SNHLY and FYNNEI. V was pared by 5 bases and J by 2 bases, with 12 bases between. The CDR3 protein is CASSPTNIQETQYF. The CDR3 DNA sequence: TGTGCCAGCAGTCCCACTAATATTCAAGAGACCCAGTACTTC.

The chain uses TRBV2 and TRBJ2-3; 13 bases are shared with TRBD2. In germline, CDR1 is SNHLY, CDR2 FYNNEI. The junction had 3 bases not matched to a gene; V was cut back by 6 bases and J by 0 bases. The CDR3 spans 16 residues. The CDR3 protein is CASRQGLAGSTDTQYF. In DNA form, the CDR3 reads TGTGCCAGCAGGCAGGGACTAGCGGGGAGCACAGATACGCAGTATTTT. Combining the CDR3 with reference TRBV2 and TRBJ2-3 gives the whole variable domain EPEVTQTPSHQVTQMGQEVILRCVPISNHLYFYWYRQILGQKVEFLVSFYNNEISEKSEIFDDQFSVERPDGSNFTLKIRSTKLEDSAMYFCASRQGLAGSTDTQYFGPGTRLTVL.

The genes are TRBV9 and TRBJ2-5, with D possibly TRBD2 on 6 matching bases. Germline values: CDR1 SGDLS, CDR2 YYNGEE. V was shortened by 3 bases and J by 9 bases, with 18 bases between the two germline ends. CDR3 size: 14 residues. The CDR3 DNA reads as TGTGCCAGCAGCGCTACTAGCTCCCGTGACTCCCAGTACTTC. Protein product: CASSATSSRDSQYF.

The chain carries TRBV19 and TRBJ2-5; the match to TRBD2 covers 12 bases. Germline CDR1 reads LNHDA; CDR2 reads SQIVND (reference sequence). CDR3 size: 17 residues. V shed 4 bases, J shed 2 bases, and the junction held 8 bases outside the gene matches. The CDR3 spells CASSTLTSGGLQETQYF. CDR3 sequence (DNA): TGTGCCAGTAGTACCCTGACTAGCGGGGGCCTTCAAGAGACCCAGTACTTC.

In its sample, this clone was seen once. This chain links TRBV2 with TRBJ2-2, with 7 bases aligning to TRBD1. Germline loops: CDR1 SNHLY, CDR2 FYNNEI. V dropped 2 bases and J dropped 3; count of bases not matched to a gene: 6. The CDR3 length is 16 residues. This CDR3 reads CASSELGGADTGELFF. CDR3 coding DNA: TGTGCCAGCAGTGAACTAGGGGGCGCGGACACCGGGGAGCTGTTTTTT.

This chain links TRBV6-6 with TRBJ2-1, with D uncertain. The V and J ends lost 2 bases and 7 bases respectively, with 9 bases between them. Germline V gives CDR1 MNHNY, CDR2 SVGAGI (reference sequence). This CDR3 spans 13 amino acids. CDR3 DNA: TGTGCCAGCAGTTACCGCGAACAGAATGAGCAGTTCTTC. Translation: CASSYREQNEQFF.

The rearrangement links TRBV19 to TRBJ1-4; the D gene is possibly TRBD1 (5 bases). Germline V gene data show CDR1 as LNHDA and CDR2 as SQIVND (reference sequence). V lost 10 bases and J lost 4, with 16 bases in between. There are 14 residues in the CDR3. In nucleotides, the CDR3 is TGTGCCACTACTGACAGCCAATTTAATGAAAAACTGTTTTTT. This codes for CATTDSQFNEKLFF.

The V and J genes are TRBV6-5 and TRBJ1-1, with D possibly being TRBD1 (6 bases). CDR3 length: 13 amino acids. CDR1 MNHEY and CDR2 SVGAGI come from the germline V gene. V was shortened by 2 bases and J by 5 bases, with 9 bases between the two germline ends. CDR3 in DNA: TGTGCCAGCAGTTACGGGCAGGGGACTGAAGCTTTCTTT. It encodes CASSYGQGTEAFF.

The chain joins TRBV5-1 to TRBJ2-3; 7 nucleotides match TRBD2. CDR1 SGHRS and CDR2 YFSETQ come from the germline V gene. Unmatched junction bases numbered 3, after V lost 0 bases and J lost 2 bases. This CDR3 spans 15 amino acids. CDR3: CASSLVSGPTDTQYF. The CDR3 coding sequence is TGCGCCAGCAGCTTGGTTAGCGGGCCCACAGATACGCAGTATTTT.

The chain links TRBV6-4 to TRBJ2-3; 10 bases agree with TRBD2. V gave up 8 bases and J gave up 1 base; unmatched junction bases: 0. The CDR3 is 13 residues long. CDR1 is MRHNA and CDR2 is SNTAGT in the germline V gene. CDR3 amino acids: CASGTSGTDTQYF. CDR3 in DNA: TGTGCCAGCGGGACTAGCGGCACAGATACGCAGTATTTT.

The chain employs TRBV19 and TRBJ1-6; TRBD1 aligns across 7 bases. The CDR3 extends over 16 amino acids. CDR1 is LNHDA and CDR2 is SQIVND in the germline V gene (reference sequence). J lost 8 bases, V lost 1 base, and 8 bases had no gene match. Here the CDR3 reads CASSIGGSGGHSPLHF. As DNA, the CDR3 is TGTGCCAGTAGTATAGGAGGGTCAGGGGGGCATTCACCCCTCCACTTT.

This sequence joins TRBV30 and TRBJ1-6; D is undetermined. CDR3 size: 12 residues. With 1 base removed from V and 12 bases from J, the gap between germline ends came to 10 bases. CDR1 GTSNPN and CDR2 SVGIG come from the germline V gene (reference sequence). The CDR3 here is CAWSGLLRPLHF. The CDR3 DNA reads TGTGCCTGGAGTGGGCTATTGAGACCCCTCCACTTT.

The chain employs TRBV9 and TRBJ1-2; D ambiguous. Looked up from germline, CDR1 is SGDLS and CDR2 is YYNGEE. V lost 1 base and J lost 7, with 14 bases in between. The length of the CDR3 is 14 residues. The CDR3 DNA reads TGTGCCAGCAGCGTAACGGCAGGACCCTTTGGCTACACCTTC. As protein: CASSVTAGPFGYTF. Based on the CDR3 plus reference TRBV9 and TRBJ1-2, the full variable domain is DSGVTQTPKHLITATGQRVTLRCSPRSGDLSVYWYQQSLDQGLQFLIQYYNGEERAKGNILERFSAQQFPDLHSELNLSSLELGDSALYFCASSVTAGPFGYTFGSGTRLTVV.

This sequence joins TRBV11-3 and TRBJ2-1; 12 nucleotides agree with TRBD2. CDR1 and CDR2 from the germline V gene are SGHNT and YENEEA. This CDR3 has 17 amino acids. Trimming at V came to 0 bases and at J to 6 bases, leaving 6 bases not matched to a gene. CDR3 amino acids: CASSLDGTSGWGNEQFF. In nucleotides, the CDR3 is TGTGCCAGCAGCTTAGATGGGACTAGCGGGTGGGGCAATGAGCAGTTCTTC.